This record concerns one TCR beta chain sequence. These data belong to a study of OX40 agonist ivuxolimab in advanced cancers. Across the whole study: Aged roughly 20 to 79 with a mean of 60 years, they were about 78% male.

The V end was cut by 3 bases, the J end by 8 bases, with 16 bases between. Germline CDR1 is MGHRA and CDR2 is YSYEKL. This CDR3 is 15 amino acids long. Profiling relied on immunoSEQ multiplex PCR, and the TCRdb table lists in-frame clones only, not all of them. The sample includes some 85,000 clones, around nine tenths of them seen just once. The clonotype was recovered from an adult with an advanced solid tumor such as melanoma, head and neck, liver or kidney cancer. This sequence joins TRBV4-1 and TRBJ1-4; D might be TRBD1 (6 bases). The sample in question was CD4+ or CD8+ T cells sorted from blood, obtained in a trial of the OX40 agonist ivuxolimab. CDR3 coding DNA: TGCGCCAGCAGCCAGACCGACAGGAGAGAAGAAAAACTGTTTTTT. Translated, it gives CASSQTDRREEKLFF.